These 15 T cell receptor beta chains came from one sample sequenced in a study of radiation and T cells in renal cell carcinoma. The data were produced by immunoSEQ multiplex PCR, yet TCRdb's version contains in-frame clones alone and is incomplete. The profile shows around 64,000 clones, around three quarters of them singletons. Time point given: blood 4 weeks post-SBRT, at nephrectomy. Sample treatment: 15 Gy SBRT to primary tumor, nephrectomy 4 weeks later. Sequenced here: blood, sampled from a patient whose treatment included radiotherapy and nephrectomy. Receptor source: a man aged 60-69 years with renal cell carcinoma.

This clone was picked up one time. V gene TRBV30 combines with J gene TRBJ1-1; D is undetermined. The CDR3 is 15 amino acids. The germline V gene encodes CDR1 GTSNPN and CDR2 SVGIG (reference sequence). V was cut by 1 base and J by 5 bases, with 17 bases left in between. The CDR3 here is CAWSALHGDRTEAFF. CDR3 nucleotides: TGTGCCTGGAGTGCTCTACATGGGGATCGGACTGAAGCTTTCTTT. Supplemented by reference TRBV30 and TRBJ1-1, the full variable domain reads SQTIHQWPATLVQPVGSPLSLECTVEGTSNPNLYWYRQAAGRGLQLLFYSVGIGQISSEVPQNLSASRPQDRQFILSSKKLLLSDSGFYLCAWSALHGDRTEAFFGQGTRLTVV.

This chain links TRBV7-9 with TRBJ1-2, with D maybe TRBD1 (6 bases). CDR3 length: 14 amino acids. Germline V gene data show CDR1 as SEHNR and CDR2 as FQNEAQ (reference sequence). Between the trimmed V and J ends, which lost 7 bases and 5 bases, there was a span of 17 bases. The CDR3 DNA reads as TGTGCCAGCACCCCCAAGGACAGTCAATATGGCTACACCTTC. This encodes CASTPKDSQYGYTF.

The V call is TRBV19, the J call TRBJ2-5; TRBD2 might be the D (6 bases). Germline loops: CDR1 LNHDA, CDR2 SQIVND (reference sequence). The CDR3 loop spans 14 amino acids. V shed 6 bases and J shed 5 bases, with 16 bases lying between them. In DNA, the CDR3 is TGTGCCAGTAGCCCTCCGGGGGAAAGGGAGACCCAGTACTTC. Amino acid sequence: CASSPPGERETQYF. Complete variable domain (other parts from reference TRBV19 and TRBJ2-5): DGGITQSPKYLFRKEGQNVTLSCEQNLNHDAMYWYRQDPGQGLRLIYYSQIVNDFQKGDIAEGYSVSREKKESFPLTVTSAQKNPTAFYLCASSPPGERETQYFGPGTRLLVL.

This chain uses TRBV9 with TRBJ1-1; D call uncertain. V was pared by 1 base and J by 1 base, with 14 bases between. This CDR3 is 16 amino acids long. CDR1 SGDLS and CDR2 YYNGEE come from the germline V gene. The CDR3 DNA follows: TGTGCCAGCAGCGTATGTGTTTGGGCGGGGAACACTGAAGCTTTCTTT. Its translation is CASSVCVWAGNTEAFF.

In its sample, this clone was seen once. The chain joins TRBV28 to TRBJ1-4; 8 bases map to TRBD1. The CDR3 contains 16 residues. The germline V gene encodes CDR1 MDHEN and CDR2 SYDVKM. The J segment lost 0 bases and the V segment lost 5 bases, leaving 5 bases of the junction unmatched. The CDR3 sequence is CASSHPQGATNEKLFF. The CDR3 nucleotides read TGTGCCAGCAGTCACCCACAGGGGGCAACTAATGAAAAACTGTTTTTT.

The chain is built from TRBV9 and TRBJ1-5; D not certain. The length of the CDR3 is 15 residues. V shed 0 bases and J shed 2 bases, with 9 bases lying between them. CDR1 SGDLS and CDR2 YYNGEE come from the germline V gene. Here the CDR3 DNA reads TGTGCCAGCAGCGTAGACGGAGTGGGCAATCAGCCCCAGCATTTT. Protein: CASSVDGVGNQPQHF.

The V gene is TRBV5-8, the J gene TRBJ2-3; 9 nucleotides align to TRBD1. V shed 2 bases and J 5 bases; nucleotides not matched to a gene: 6. The germline gives CDR1 SGHTS, CDR2 YDEGEE. There are 15 residues in the CDR3. Here the CDR3 reads CASSFRDRVKDTQYF. The DNA of the CDR3 is TGTGCCAGCAGCTTCAGGGACAGGGTCAAAGATACGCAGTATTTT.

About this clone: The same CDR3 can be traced to other DNA sequences in this sample. This sequence joins TRBV28 and TRBJ2-5, with 9 bases identical to TRBD1. Germline V gene data show CDR1 as MDHEN and CDR2 as SYDVKM. The CDR3 spans 16 residues. J lost 0 bases, V lost 1 base, and 3 bases had no gene match. The DNA for the CDR3 is TGTGCCAGCAGTTTATCCACAGGGGGCTACCAAGAGACCCAGTACTTC. Translation gives CASSLSTGGYQETQYF.

This clone has a handful of counts. J is TRBJ1-5 and V is TRBV6-5; D is uncertain. Trimming stripped 6 bases from V and 4 bases from J, with 16 bases between. This CDR3 is built from 15 residues. Germline CDR1 and CDR2: MNHEY and SVGAGI. The CDR3 reads CASRRGKGPNQPQHF. The CDR3 DNA is TGTGCCAGCAGGCGCGGGAAGGGCCCAAATCAGCCCCAGCATTTT.

This clone has just a few counts. The chain employs TRBV27 and TRBJ1-2, with no clear D. The CDR3 has 14 amino acids. The V end was cut by 6 bases, the J end by 4 bases, with 15 bases between. Germline V gene data show CDR1 as MNHEY and CDR2 as SMNVEV (reference sequence). CDR3 sequence: CASRPSVSGYGYTF. CDR3 in DNA: TGTGCCAGCAGACCATCGGTGAGTGGCTATGGCTACACCTTC.

The V gene is TRBV7-2, the J gene TRBJ2-4; D call uncertain. CDR3 length equals 14 residues. V lost 1 base and J lost 2, with 6 bases in between. The germline V gene encodes CDR1 SGHTA and CDR2 FQGNSA. The CDR3 loop is CASSLGITKNIQYF. In nucleotides, the CDR3 is TGTGCCAGCAGCTTAGGGATAACCAAAAACATTCAGTACTTC.

V gene TRBV6-6 combines with J gene TRBJ2-3; TRBD2 matches 11 bases. The V and J ends lost 7 bases and 2 bases, in that order; junction bases with no gene match: 5. The V gene's germline CDR1 is MNHNY and CDR2 SVGAGI (reference sequence). There are 15 residues in the CDR3. CDR3 sequence (DNA): TGTGCCAGCAAAAGACTAGCGGGATCCACAGATACGCAGTATTTT. It specifies CASKRLAGSTDTQYF.

The V gene is TRBV5-4, the J gene TRBJ2-7, with 8 nucleotides matching TRBD2. The CDR3 is 15 residues long. V shed 0 bases and J 2 bases; nucleotides not matched to a gene: 4. Per germline, CDR1 SGHNT and CDR2 YYREEE (reference sequence). As DNA, the CDR3 is TGTGCCAGCAGCTTGGGGGGGACTAGTGCCTACGAGCAGTACGTC. Its protein product is CASSLGGTSAYEQYV.

The chain employs TRBV7-8 and TRBJ1-5, with D possibly matching TRBD1 (5 bases). CDR3 length: 15 amino acids. Germline V gene lookup returns CDR1 SGHVS and CDR2 FQNEAQ. V was clipped by 2 bases and J by 0 bases, with 8 bases between them. The DNA of the CDR3 is TGTGCCAGCAGCTTACAGGGCTATAGCAATCAGCCCCAGCATTTT. It is translated as CASSLQGYSNQPQHF.

V usage is TRBV4-2 and J usage is TRBJ2-1, with TRBD2 matching over 11 bases. The J segment lost 5 bases and the V segment lost 1 base, leaving 7 bases of the junction unmatched. CDR1 and CDR2 (germline): LGHNA, YNFKEQ. The CDR3 loop spans 17 amino acids. The CDR3 DNA reads TGTGCCAGCAGCCAAGTCTCCCTAGCGGGAGGTAACAATGAGCAGTTCTTC. Protein sequence: CASSQVSLAGGNNEQFF.